Described below is a single T cell receptor (beta chain) sequence and its context. Its antigen is not identified. Germline-derived CDR1 and CDR2 are MDHEN and SYDVKM. The trim removed 2 bases at V and 0 bases at J, leaving 3 bases unmatched. This CDR3 region has 15 residues. This sample is part of a study of OX40 agonist ivuxolimab in advanced cancers. Study-level findings and limits: Mean expanded clone counts were higher in CD8+ than CD4+ T cells. Low normalized T-cell clonal expansion also characterized some of the nonresponders. Clonal expansion in partial responders at 0.1-3.0 mg/kg ranked among the lowest.

Clones were read by immunoSEQ multiplex PCR, and TCRdb kept only the in-frame ones, dropping some. The profile covers 45,000 or so clones, with around 90% appearing a single time and 15% to 20% taken by the ten largest. The clonotype was recovered from an adult with an advanced solid tumor such as melanoma, head and neck, liver or kidney cancer. V and J are TRBV28 and TRBJ1-1; 7 bases line up with TRBD1. Sample: CD4+ or CD8+ T cells sorted from blood, taken in a trial of the OX40 agonist ivuxolimab. The CDR3 nucleotides read TGTGCCAGCAGTTTAAGGGGGCCCATGAACACTGAAGCTTTCTTT. Amino acid sequence: CASSLRGPMNTEAFF.